These T cell receptor beta chains were read from a single sample in a study of blood T cells in healthy people across ages. One entry per CDR3 protein, called by TCRdb with MiXCR from the 5' RACE reads. This table has around 650,000 distinct CDR3 sequences, roughly 30% appearing once. The material sequenced was blood. All receptors come from a woman older than 75 in good health. The CDR3 runs from the conserved cysteine through the conserved F or W. The D gene is left open where the match is weak. Part of the rows lack a size; the others show once, few, many or a class for expanded clones.

J,D,V,size,CDR3,DNA
TRBJ2-7,NA,TRBV20-1,NA,CNVGGGNGETRYF,NA
TRBJ2-7,TRBD1,TRBV15,many,CATSRGDSSYEQYF,TGTGCCACCAGCAGAGGGGACAGTTCCTACGAGCAGTACTTC
TRBJ1-1,NA,TRBV30,many,CAWSAYSGTEAFF,TGTGCCTGGAGTGCCTATTCCGGCACTGAAGCTTTCTTT
TRBJ2-3,TRBD2,TRBV7-2,NA,CASSKTGTRTDTQYF,TGTGCCAGCAGCAAGACCGGGACTAGAACAGATACGCAGTATTTT
TRBJ2-1,TRBD2,TRBV7-9,NA,CASSLIGTSGSSNEQFF,TGTGCCAGCAGCTTAATCGGGACTAGCGGGAGCTCTAATGAGCAGTTCTTC
TRBJ2-1,NA,TRBV7-2,many,CASSLAQGAEQFF,TGTGCCAGCAGCTTAGCGCAGGGAGCTGAGCAGTTCTTC
TRBJ2-3,NA,TRBV6-6,many,CASSYSGSTDTQYF,TGTGCCAGCAGTTACTCGGGGAGCACAGATACGCAGTATTTT
TRBJ2-7,TRBD1,TRBV7-2,NA,CACSLALGGQGYNEQYF,TGTGCCTGCAGCTTAGCGCTCGGGGGACAGGGTTACAATGAGCAGTACTTC
TRBJ2-1,TRBD1,TRBV3-1,NA,CASSQDPGQGYNEQFF,TGTGCCAGCAGCCAAGACCCGGGACAGGGATACAATGAGCAGTTCTTC
TRBJ1-2,NA,TRBV14,NA,CASSQDLADIYGYTF,TGTGCCAGCAGCCAAGATTTGGCAGACATCTATGGCTACACTTTC
TRBJ1-2,NA,TRBV18,many,CASSPGLEANYGYTF,TGTGCCAGCTCACCAGGCCTCGAAGCTAACTATGGCTACACCTTC
TRBJ2-2,NA,TRBV11-1,few,CASSLGGRYNTGELFF,TGTGCCAGCAGCCTAGGGGGAAGGTACAACACCGGGGAGCTGTTTTTT
TRBJ2-1,NA,TRBV12-3/TRBV12-4,NA,CASSLGRGPYNERFF,TGTGCCAGCAGTTTAGGGCGGGGTCCCTACAATGAGCGGTTCTTC
TRBJ1-1,NA,TRBV4-2,many,CASSQAPGLENTEAFF,TGTGCCAGCAGCCAAGCGCCGGGATTGGAGAACACTGAAGCTTTCTTT
TRBJ1-1,NA,TRBV20-1,many,CSARDQAEAFF,TGCAGTGCTAGAGATCAGGCTGAAGCTTTCTTT
TRBJ1-2,TRBD1,TRBV19,few,CASSITGTGTNYGYTF,TGTGCCAGTAGTATCACCGGGACAGGAACTAACTATGGCTACACCTTC
TRBJ2-5,NA,TRBV7-2,many,CASSSGPNYQETQYF,TGTGCCAGCAGCTCCGGGCCCAATTACCAAGAGACCCAGTACTTC
TRBJ2-7,TRBD2,TRBV6-5,NA,CASSSGTSGATYEQYF,TGTGCCAGCAGTTCCGGGACTAGCGGGGCCACCTACGAGCAGTACTTC
TRBJ2-7,NA,TRBV7-9,many,CASSFGPSNEQYF,TGTGCCAGCAGCTTTGGGCCCTCCAACGAGCAGTACTTC
TRBJ1-5,NA,TRBV5-1,many,CALHHGDKNQPQHF,TGCGCCCTGCATCACGGGGACAAAAATCAGCCCCAGCATTTT
TRBJ2-3,TRBD1,TRBV6-1,many,CASSLRTGTDTQYF,TGTGCCAGCAGCCTCAGGACAGGGACAGATACGCAGTATTTT
TRBJ2-1,NA,TRBV27,few,CASSMRPGGNEQFF,TGTGCCAGCAGTATGCGCCCCGGGGGCAATGAGCAGTTCTTC
TRBJ1-2,NA,TRBV19,NA,CASRGTVLGGYTF,TGTGCCAGTAGGGGGACGGTACTGGGCGGCTACACCTTC
TRBJ2-3,NA,TRBV5-1,many,CASSPTSRARDTQYF,TGCGCCAGCAGCCCGACCAGCAGGGCGAGAGATACGCAGTATTTT
TRBJ2-1,TRBD2,TRBV7-9,many,CASSLTGGPSNEQFF,TGTGCCAGCAGCTTAACGGGGGGTCCGAGCAATGAGCAGTTCTTC
TRBJ1-5,NA,TRBV5-1,many,CASSVGPRAPQHF,TGCGCCAGCAGCGTAGGGCCCCGGGCGCCCCAGCATTTT
TRBJ1-6,TRBD1,TRBV9,few,CASSVVGTESSYNSPLHF,TGTGCCAGCAGCGTAGTAGGGACAGAGAGCTCCTATAATTCACCCCTCCACTTT
TRBJ2-5,NA,TRBV14,many,CASSQDLGKETQYF,TGTGCCAGCAGCCAAGATCTCGGAAAAGAGACCCAGTACTTC
TRBJ1-1,NA,TRBV7-9,many,CASSSELGRGEAFF,TGTGCCAGCAGCTCCGAACTGGGGCGGGGGGAAGCTTTCTTT
TRBJ1-1,NA,TRBV5-1,many,CASSLDGRKSTEAFF,TGCGCCAGCAGCTTGGATGGCAGGAAGAGCACTGAAGCTTTCTTT
TRBJ1-5,NA,TRBV3-1,NA,CASSPRVKEPQHF,TGTGCCAGCAGCCCCAGGGTGAAGGAGCCCCAGCATTTT
TRBJ2-1,NA,TRBV7-6,many,CASSIRANPYNEQFF,TGTGCCAGCAGCATTCGGGCCAATCCATACAATGAGCAGTTCTTC
TRBJ2-5,NA,TRBV24-1,many,CATSDQYTGSLETQYF,TGTGCCACCAGTGACCAATACACAGGGTCCCTAGAGACCCAGTACTTC
TRBJ1-5,NA,TRBV28,NA,CASSFTQGSGNQPQHF,TGTGCCAGCAGTTTTACCCAGGGATCAGGCAATCAGCCCCAGCATTTT
TRBJ2-3,NA,TRBV5-5,few,CASSLGRTGLLTDTQYF,TGTGCCAGCAGCTTGGGAAGGACCGGGCTGCTAACAGATACGCAGTATTTT
TRBJ1-5,TRBD1,TRBV23-1,few,CASSPWTGLNQPQHF,TGCGCCAGCAGTCCGTGGACAGGGCTCAATCAGCCCCAGCATTTT
TRBJ1-4,NA,TRBV12-3/TRBV12-4,many,CASSLGRFNEKLFF,TGTGCCAGCAGTTTAGGGCGGTTTAATGAAAAACTGTTTTTT
TRBJ2-5,NA,TRBV4-1,NA,CASSQDPSQETQYF,TGCGCCAGCAGCCAAGATCCCAGCCAAGAGACCCAGTACTTC
TRBJ2-1,TRBD2,TRBV7-9,many,CASSPAAGGPENEQFF,TGTGCCAGCAGCCCCGCAGCGGGGGGGCCAGAGAATGAGCAGTTCTTC
TRBJ2-3,TRBD2,TRBV6-1,many,CASILAGGTDTQYF,TGTGCCAGCATCCTAGCGGGGGGGACAGATACGCAGTATTTT
TRBJ1-1,NA,TRBV30,NA,CAWSPGGHANTEAFF,TGTGCCTGGAGTCCTGGGGGACACGCGAACACTGAAGCTTTCTTT
TRBJ2-4,TRBD1,TRBV18,many,CASSQPRGQKNIQYF,TGTGCCAGCTCACAACCCCGGGGACAGAAAAACATTCAGTACTTC
TRBJ2-3,TRBD1,TRBV12-3/TRBV12-4,few,CASSLARQGGYF,TGTGCCAGCAGTTTAGCGCGACAGGGGGGGTATTTT
TRBJ1-1,NA,TRBV20-1,many,CSARTDNTEAFF,TGCAGTGCCCGGACTGACAACACTGAAGCTTTCTTT
TRBJ2-5,NA,TRBV20-1,many,CSASLGGYQETQYF,TGCAGTGCTAGTTTGGGCGGGTACCAAGAGACCCAGTACTTC
TRBJ2-4,TRBD1,TRBV7-6,many,CASSQGVAKNIQYF,TGTGCCAGCAGTCAGGGGGTAGCCAAAAACATTCAGTACTTC